Listed below are T cell receptor beta chains from one sample, sequenced in a study of blood T cell repertoires in COVID-19. Profiled with immunoSEQ multiplex PCR; TCRdb holds only in-frame clones, not every one. This sample yields 100,000 to 150,000 clones, of which over 75% are seen a single time; approximately 30% belongs to the top ten. Sequences were obtained from peripheral blood. All receptors come from a woman of 80 years or more with acute or convalescent COVID-19. The CDR3 runs from the conserved cysteine through the conserved F or W. D genes are given only for firm matches. Rows may omit the clone size; those that give it use once, few, many or a size class.

clone size	V gene	J gene	D gene	CDR3 DNA	CDR3 protein
.	TRBV3-1/TRBV3-2	TRBJ1-4	.	TGTGCCAGCAGCCAAGGTACAGGAAAACTGTTTTTT	CASSQGTGKLFF
.	TRBV7-7	TRBJ2-2	.	TGTGCTAGCAGCTCAGGGTTGCACACCGGGGAGCTGTTTTTT	CASSSGLHTGELFF
.	TRBV6-5	TRBJ1-2	TRBD1	TGTGCCAGCAGTTATAGGACAGGGGTGGTCTATGGCTACACCTTC	CASSYRTGVVYGYTF
.	TRBV2	TRBJ2-6	.	TGTGCCAGCAGCCCTTACTCTGGGGCCAACGTCCTGACTTTC	CASSPYSGANVLTF
.	TRBV10-3	TRBJ1-1	TRBD1	TGTGCCATCAGTGGAGGGGGCCAGGGGTTTAGCACTGAAGCTTTCTTT	CAISGGGQGFSTEAFF
.	TRBV10-1	TRBJ1-1	.	TGCGCCAGCAACGACAGATCTGAAGCTTTCTTT	CASNDRSEAFF
.	TRBV28	TRBJ2-3	TRBD2	TGTGCCAGTTTAGCGGGGGGGAAAGATACGCAGTATTTT	CASLAGGKDTQYF
.	TRBV5-1	TRBJ1-2	TRBD1	TGCGCCAGCAGCCTGGGTTGGGACAGGGATGGCTACACCTTC	CASSLGWDRDGYTF
.	TRBV12-3/TRBV12-4	TRBJ1-1	TRBD1	TGTGCCAGCAGTTTTCAGGGGGCCGGTGAAGCTTTCTTT	CASSFQGAGEAFF
.	TRBV21-1	TRBJ1-1	.	TGTGCCAGCAGCAAAGCGCAGGGGGCGCGCACTGAAGCTTTCTTT	CASSKAQGARTEAFF
.	TRBV7-9	TRBJ2-1	.	TGTGCCAGCAGCCCCCCCCTCCGCACGGGCAATGAGCAGTTCTTC	CASSPPLRTGNEQFF
few	TRBV7-3	TRBJ1-1	.	TGTGCCAGCAGCTTACAGGGGTTCACTGAAGCTTTCTTT	CASSLQGFTEAFF
.	TRBV5-1	TRBJ2-7	TRBD1	TGCGCCAGCAGCCGTGGTACCGGACAGGGTTCAATCTACGAGCAGTACTTC	CASSRGTGQGSIYEQYF
.	TRBV7-9	TRBJ2-2	.	TGTGCCAGCACCCGTCTGTTCACCGGGGAGCTGTTTTTT	CASTRLFTGELFF
.	TRBV9	TRBJ1-2	.	TGTGCCAGCAGCGTGATTGCAGGTGGCTACACCTTC	CASSVIAGGYTF
.	TRBV25-1	TRBJ1-1	.	TGTGCCAGCCTCAGGGGTAACACTGAAGCTTTCTTT	CASLRGNTEAFF
.	TRBV28	TRBJ1-4	TRBD1	TGTGCCAGCAGTCTGGGACAGGGGGAGAATGAAAAACTGTTTTTT	CASSLGQGENEKLFF
once	TRBV5-1	TRBJ2-1	.	TGCGCCAGCAGCGTGACTAGCTACAATGAGCAGTTCTTC	CASSVTSYNEQFF
.	TRBV12-3/TRBV12-4	TRBJ1-3	.	TGTGCCAGCAGTCCTCTAATAGGAAACACCATATATTTT	CASSPLIGNTIYF
.	TRBV29-1	TRBJ1-1	.	TGCAGCGTACGTAGGGGGAACACTGAAGCTTTCTTT	CSVRRGNTEAFF
.	TRBV12-3/TRBV12-4	TRBJ2-7	.	TGTGCCAGTTCCAGCGGTCCCTACGAGCAGTACTTC	CASSSGPYEQYF
.	TRBV7-3	TRBJ2-3	.	TGTGCCAGCCCCCAGTCCTCTACCCGACAGAAGACCACAGATACGCAGTATTTT	CASPQSSTRQKTTDTQYF
.	TRBV28	TRBJ1-1	.	TGTGCCAGCAGTTTTATTGGTCTAAACCCTGAAGCTTTCTTT	CASSFIGLNPEAFF
.	TRBV9	TRBJ1-2	.	TGTGCCAGCAGCGTAGATCTGGCGGCAAATGGCTACACCTTC	CASSVDLAANGYTF